The T cell receptor (beta chain) under discussion was sequenced for a study of cytomegalovirus exposure and HLA in healthy donors. Study information: Clustering assigned about 79% of the roughly 430 genotyped donors to the Caucasian-associated ancestry cluster.

The study's findings and limits: Presence/absence comparisons presumed near-even sequencing depth among donors.

The V gene lost 3 bases and the J gene lost 6 bases, with 12 bases spanning the gap. The germline CDR1 and CDR2 sequences are MNHNS and SASEGT. The CDR3 is 13 amino acids. A remark on this clone: No antigen is known for it.

Primers included in the PCR were 60 Vbeta and 13 Jbeta primers. Using immunoSEQ multiplex PCR, the repertoire was profiled, and TCRdb retains in-frame clones only, with some absent. The top ten hold 9% to 10% of the sample, which has under 150,000 clones, around 63% seen once. The TCR was taken from a man between 40 and 49 years old in good health and CMV-seropositive. V is TRBV6-1 and J is TRBJ2-7; D might be TRBD2 (6 bases). The specimen sequenced was PBMCs. CDR3 residues: CASSDFGGSEQYF. CDR3 DNA: TGTGCCAGCAGTGATTTCGGGGGTAGCGAGCAGTACTTC.